This T cell receptor beta chain is from a study of T cells expressing NK-cell markers. TCRdb re-called the 5' RACE reads and catalogs CDR3 proteins one per entry, DNA excluded. Found here are 550,000 or so distinct CDR3 sequences; the top ten clones hold roughly 3.6%. The CDR3 totals 15 residues. Germline V gives CDR1 SGHTA, CDR2 FQGNSA. Sequencing was done on a sample of blood T cells: a sorted CD56 or NKG2C T cell subset, CD4+ or CD8+ T cells, or bulk PBMC T cells (not recorded which). This clonotype was sampled from a man between 18 and 35 years old in good health. This rearrangement joins TRBV7-2 to TRBJ1-2; the D call from TCRdb, TRBD1, cannot be confirmed without DNA. The CDR3 sequence: CASSATGGAGYGYTF.